This record looks at one T cell receptor (beta chain) sequence and its context. Its antigen is unidentified. The data are from a study of T cell responses to AZD1222 COVID-19 vaccine. Study outcomes and limitations: At study baseline, merely five or six AZD1222 recipients were seropositive.

Sequencing used immunoSEQ multiplex PCR; TCRdb keeps in-frame clones, though not all of them. There are tens of thousands of clones in the sample; approximately 91% occur only once, and 4.5% to 5% lies in the top ten. Samples with a second dose at about 4 or about 12 weeks were pooled together. This clonotype was obtained from an adult who received the AZD1222 COVID-19 vaccine. The sequences come from peripheral blood, collected 28 days after the second AZD1222 dose.

The CDR3 sequence is CASSRGGRPYEQYF. The CDR3 bases are TGTGCCAGCAGCCGCGGGGGTCGGCCCTACGAGCAGTACTTC. The chain recombines TRBV5-6 with TRBJ2-7; 7 bases line up with TRBD2. V shed 4 bases and J 2 bases; nucleotides not matched to a gene: 6. The CDR3 length is 14 residues. Per germline, CDR1 SGHDT and CDR2 YYEEEE.